The entry below gives a single T cell receptor (beta chain) sequence along with its context. V was clipped by 2 bases and J by 5 bases, with 15 bases between them. The CDR3 runs to 15 residues. Germline loops: CDR1 LGHNA, CDR2 YNFKEQ. With random hexamers, about 0.45 to 1 ug RNA was reverse transcribed. The TCR beta CDR3 was amplified by immunoSEQ multiplex PCR across 54 Vbeta, 13 Jbeta. MiXCR, applied by TCRdb to the immunoSEQ multiplex PCR reads, yields one record per CDR3 protein. In the table there are about 120,000 distinct CDR3 sequences, roughly 92% of which are singletons. These data originate in a study of CD8 T cells in Susac syndrome. The CD8+ and CD4+ T cells were negatively isolated, with the TEMRA cells enriched by FACS.

This rearrangement joins TRBV4-2 to TRBJ1-1; tentatively, D is TRBD1 (6 bases). The sample was CD8+ T cells from PBMCs. The TCR originated in a human donor in good health. DNA for the CDR3: TGTGCCAGCAGCCAAACCAGGGGAATGGGAACTGAAGCTTTCTTT. It encodes CASSQTRGMGTEAFF.